This TCR beta chain was captured by sequencing in a study of T cell responses to AZD1222 COVID-19 vaccine. Sequencing used immunoSEQ multiplex PCR; TCRdb keeps in-frame clones, though not all of them. The sample includes some 84,000 clones, approximately 88% seen only once; the top ten take 11%. The CDR3 extends over 17 amino acids. Trimming shortened V by 2 bases and J by 0 bases, and 13 bases separated the two germline ends. In germline, CDR1 is ENHRY, CDR2 SYGVKD. V usage is TRBV10-3 and J usage is TRBJ1-4; no reliable D call. This sample comprised peripheral blood, obtained 28 days after the second AZD1222 dose. The source of this sequence is an adult who received the AZD1222 COVID-19 vaccine. The DNA for the CDR3 is TGTGCCATCAGTGAGCGGCAAAACACCGCAACTAATGAAAAACTGTTTTTT. Amino acid sequence: CAISERQNTATNEKLFF.